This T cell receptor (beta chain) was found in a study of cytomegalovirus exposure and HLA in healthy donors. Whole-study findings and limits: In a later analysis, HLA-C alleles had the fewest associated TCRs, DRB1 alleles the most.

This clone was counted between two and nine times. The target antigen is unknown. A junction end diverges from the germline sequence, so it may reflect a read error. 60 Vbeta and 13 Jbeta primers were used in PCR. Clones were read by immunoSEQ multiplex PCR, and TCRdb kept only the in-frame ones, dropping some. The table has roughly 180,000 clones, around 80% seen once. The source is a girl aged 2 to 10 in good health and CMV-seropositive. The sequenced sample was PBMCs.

This CDR3 is CSSSFRGVEAFF. In DNA form, the CDR3 reads TGTTCCAGCAGCTTCCGGGGGGTTGAAGCTTTCTTT. V usage is TRBV7-9 and J usage is TRBJ1-1, with D tentatively TRBD1 (5 bases). Germline V CDR1 and CDR2: SEHNR, FQNEAQ (reference sequence). CDR3 length equals 12 residues.